This TCR beta chain was retrieved from a study of lymphopenia after photon versus proton radiotherapy. Regarding the study as a whole: Relative stability marked proton patients; photon patients lost diversity and naive cells. Post-nadir diversity loss with photons came from oligoclonal expansion, particularly CD8+ Temra cells. Better survival with proton therapy was suggested as possible, not demonstrated. Post-nadir TCR diversity decline inversely tracked overall survival among those who died.

Data came from immunoSEQ multiplex PCR; TCRdb stores just in-frame clones and leaves some out. This sample yields about 160,000 clones, of which approximately 86% are seen a single time; approximately 4.8% belongs to the top ten. CDR1 and CDR2 (germline): MRHNA, SNTAGT. Trimming removed 9 bases from V and 0 bases from J, with 21 bases in between. This CDR3 spans 16 amino acids. A remark on this clone: The target antigen is unknown.

The sequencing here drew on peripheral blood, taken from a patient treated with photon-based radiotherapy. This sequence originates from a man aged 50 to 60 with gastric cancer. The J gene is TRBJ2-7, the V gene TRBV6-4, with D possibly TRBD1 on 5 matching bases. The CDR3 spells CASKTGNSYSSYEQYF. The CDR3 DNA follows: TGTGCCAGTAAAACAGGAAATAGCTATAGCTCCTACGAGCAGTACTTC.